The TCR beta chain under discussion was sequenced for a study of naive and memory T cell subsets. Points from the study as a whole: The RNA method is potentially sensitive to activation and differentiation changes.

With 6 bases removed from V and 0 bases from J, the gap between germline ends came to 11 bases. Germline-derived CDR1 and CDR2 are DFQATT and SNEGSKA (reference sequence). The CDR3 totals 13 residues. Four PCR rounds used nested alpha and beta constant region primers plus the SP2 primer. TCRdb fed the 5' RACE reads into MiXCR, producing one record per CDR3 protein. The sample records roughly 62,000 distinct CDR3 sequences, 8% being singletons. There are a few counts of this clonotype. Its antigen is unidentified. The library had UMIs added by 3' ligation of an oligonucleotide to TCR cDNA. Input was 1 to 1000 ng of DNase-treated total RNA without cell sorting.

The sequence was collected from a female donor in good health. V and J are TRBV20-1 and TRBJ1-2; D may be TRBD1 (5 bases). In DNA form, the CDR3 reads TGCAGTGCCCCTCAGACAGCTAACTATGGCTACACCTTC. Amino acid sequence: CSAPQTANYGYTF.